One and the same sample provided the 21 T cell receptor beta chains below, sequenced in a study of blood T cell repertoires in COVID-19 (dated by TCRdb to 2018 to 2020). To prepare the library, the immunoSEQ multiplex PCR assay was applied. TCRdb took this table from immuneACCESS and kept in-frame rearrangements with V and J called. Such tables lack part of the clones; where checked against another copy, unresolved V genes explain under half of the gap, and the rest is unexplained. Recorded for this sample are roughly 110,000 clones; over 80% of them occurred a single time. Roughly 0.89% of the sample belongs to the ten largest clones. The sample consisted of peripheral blood. The receptors here all came from a woman aged 65 to 85 with acute or convalescent COVID-19.

The rearrangement links TRBV7-2 to TRBJ2-7, with a weak D call TRBD2 (5 bases). CDR1 and CDR2 (germline): SGHTA, FQGNSA. The CDR3 runs to 15 residues. Trimming pared 5 bases from V and 5 bases from J, leaving 19 bases between. The CDR3 nucleotides are TGTGCCAGCAGCCTCCAGGCGGGTCAGAGGAACGAGCAGTACTTC. It encodes CASSLQAGQRNEQYF.

This rearrangement joins TRBV19 to TRBJ1-1; tentative D call: TRBD1 (5 bases). The germline V gene encodes CDR1 LNHDA and CDR2 SQIVND (reference sequence). V dropped 4 bases and J dropped 0 bases, with 12 bases sitting between them. CDR3 size: 15 residues. The CDR3 DNA is TGTGCCAGTAGTACCCGACGACAGCTGAACACTGAAGCTTTCTTT. Translated: CASSTRRQLNTEAFF.

J is TRBJ1-4 and V is TRBV6-6; no clear D. Trimming shortened V by 4 bases and J by 7 bases, and 4 bases separated the two germline ends. The CDR3 runs 11 residues. Per germline, CDR1 MNHNY and CDR2 SVGAGI (reference sequence). The CDR3 DNA follows: TGTGCCAGCAGTTCCGTTGAAAAACTGTTTTTT. Protein: CASSSVEKLFF.

V and J are TRBV27 and TRBJ1-5; maybe TRBD1 (6 bases). CDR1 and CDR2 from the germline V gene are MNHEY and SMNVEV (reference sequence). CDR3 length: 14 residues. V was pared by 8 bases and J by 6 bases, with 17 bases between. DNA of the CDR3: TGTGCCAGCGGGAAGCCAGGGGTGGGTCAGCCCCAGCATTTT. Protein product: CASGKPGVGQPQHF.

This chain joins TRBV5-4 and TRBJ2-1; the match to TRBD2 covers 8 bases. The germline gives CDR1 SGHNT, CDR2 YYREEE (reference sequence). The ends lost 4 bases at V and 5 bases at J; junction bases unmatched: 5. This CDR3 is built from 14 residues. In nucleotides, the CDR3 is TGTGCCAGCAGCCAGCGGGGGACCCACAATGAGCAGTTCTTC. Amino acid sequence: CASSQRGTHNEQFF.

The chain carries TRBV28 and TRBJ1-2; D is perhaps TRBD1 (6 bases). The germline CDR1 and CDR2 sequences are MDHEN and SYDVKM. V was trimmed by 5 bases and J by 4 bases, leaving 14 bases between them. CDR3 length: 14 amino acids. CDR3 bases: TGTGCCAGCAGTCTACCCGGACAGACCTATGGCTACACCTTC. Amino acids: CASSLPGQTYGYTF.

The CDR3 here is CASSFRTVLNEKLFF. CDR3 DNA: TGTGCCAGCAGTTTTCGGACAGTACTTAATGAAAAACTGTTTTTT. The chain couples TRBV2 to TRBJ1-4, with a possible D match to TRBD1 (6 bases). V lost 5 bases, J lost 4 bases, and 14 bases lay in between. Looked up from germline, CDR1 is SNHLY and CDR2 is FYNNEI. CDR3 size: 15 residues.

The rearrangement joins TRBV5-4 to TRBJ2-1; TRBD2 aligns across 9 bases. V was pared by 4 bases and J by 2 bases, with 16 bases of the junction left unmatched. The CDR3 totals 19 residues. Germline V lookup: CDR1 SGHNT, CDR2 YYREEE (reference sequence). DNA for the CDR3: TGTGCCAGCAGCATACCCGGGACTAGCACAACCCAAGCCTACAATGAGCAGTTCTTC. Translation: CASSIPGTSTTQAYNEQFF. Variable domain in full (rest from reference TRBV5-4 and TRBJ2-1): ETGVTQSPTHLIKTRGQQVTLRCSSQSGHNTVSWYQQALGQGPQFIFQYYREEENGRGNFPPRFSGLQFPNYSSELNVNALELDDSALYLCASSIPGTSTTQAYNEQFFGPGTRLTVL.

The chain has TRBV19 and TRBJ2-1; TRBD2 matches 8 bases. After removal of 10 bases from V and 6 bases from J, the junction contained 8 bases not matched to a gene. The CDR3 sequence is 13 residues long. Germline values: CDR1 LNHDA, CDR2 SQIVND (reference sequence). CDR3 sequence reads: CAIGSGTGNEQFF. DNA for the CDR3: TGTGCCATCGGTAGCGGGACGGGCAATGAGCAGTTCTTC.

The V and J genes are TRBV10-2 and TRBJ2-1; 11 bases fit TRBD2. The V segment lost 6 bases and the J segment 0 bases; nucleotides outside the gene matches: 10. The CDR3 covers 18 residues. Germline lookup yields CDR1 WSHSY and CDR2 SAAADI. CDR3 nucleotide sequence: TGCGCCAGCAGGGGACTAGCGGATACATGGAGCTCCTACAATGAGCAGTTCTTC. It specifies CASRGLADTWSSYNEQFF.

The rearrangement links TRBV19 to TRBJ2-7; 9 nucleotides match TRBD1. Per the germline V gene, CDR1 is LNHDA and CDR2 is SQIVND (reference sequence). The CDR3 extends over 15 amino acids. J gave up 2 bases and V 5 bases, and 7 bases lay outside the gene matches. In DNA form, the CDR3 reads TGTGCCAGTAGTTTGTCCGGGACAGGGCCCTACGAGCAGTACTTC. Its protein is CASSLSGTGPYEQYF.

This clone was counted a few times. J is TRBJ2-2 and V is TRBV2; TRBD2 aligns across 11 bases. The CDR3 loop spans 20 amino acids. CDR1 is SNHLY and CDR2 is FYNNEI in the germline V gene. The J segment lost 0 bases and the V segment lost 6 bases, leaving 15 bases of the junction unmatched. The DNA of the CDR3 is TGTGCCAGCAGCCGAAAGGGGGCTAGCGGGGGGTACGCGAACACCGGGGAGCTGTTTTTT. It codes for CASSRKGASGGYANTGELFF.

This clone occurred a few times. This sequence joins TRBV6-5 and TRBJ1-1, with 8 bases fitting TRBD1. CDR1 MNHEY and CDR2 SVGAGI come from the germline V gene. This CDR3 has 13 amino acids. V shed 6 bases, J shed 4 bases, and the junction held 4 bases outside the gene matches. This CDR3 is CASRDRAITEAFF. CDR3 coding DNA: TGTGCCAGCAGGGACAGGGCGATCACTGAAGCTTTCTTT.

The rearrangement uses TRBV9 and TRBJ2-7; 9 bases are shared with TRBD1. Germline V gives CDR1 SGDLS, CDR2 YYNGEE. CDR3 size: 14 residues. V gave up 2 bases and J gave up 5 bases; unmatched junction bases: 5. The CDR3 DNA sequence: TGTGCCAGCAGCGTGGGACAGGGTTCTCACGAGCAGTACTTC. Amino acid sequence: CASSVGQGSHEQYF.

The rearrangement links TRBV5-1 to TRBJ1-2, with 8 bases fitting TRBD1. CDR3 length: 13 amino acids. After removal of 4 bases from V and 4 bases from J, the junction contained 3 bases not matched to a gene. Germline values: CDR1 SGHRS, CDR2 YFSETQ. The CDR3 DNA reads TGCGCCAGCAGCCCAACAGGGGGCTATGGCTACACCTTC. This translates into CASSPTGGYGYTF.

The chain couples TRBV19 to TRBJ1-1, with TRBD1 identical over 7 bases. V lost 6 bases, J lost 2 bases, and 6 bases stayed unmatched. The CDR3 is 14 residues long. The germline V gene encodes CDR1 LNHDA and CDR2 SQIVND (reference sequence). The CDR3 DNA follows: TGTGCCAGTAGCCGCGGGACAGCCAACACTGAAGCTTTCTTT. Protein product: CASSRGTANTEAFF.

In the case of this clone: This same CDR3 is encoded by further DNA sequences in the sample. This chain uses TRBV9 with TRBJ1-1; no firm D call. Trimming took 4 bases from V and 1 from J, leaving 17 bases between them. The germline V gene has CDR1 SGDLS and CDR2 YYNGEE. The CDR3 is 16 residues long. CDR3 sequence: CASSTTLDSENTEAFF. The DNA for the CDR3 is TGTGCCAGCAGCACCACCCTGGACTCTGAGAACACTGAAGCTTTCTTT.

This clone came up a few times. This sequence joins TRBV11-2 and TRBJ2-2; no reliable D call. The germline gives CDR1 SGHAT, CDR2 FQNNGV. The CDR3 is 13 residues long. The ends were cut back, 0 bases at V and 6 bases at J, with 5 bases in the middle. This CDR3 is CASSLDMSGELFF. The CDR3, as DNA: TGTGCCAGCAGCTTAGATATGTCCGGGGAGCTGTTTTTT.

This sequence joins TRBV11-2 and TRBJ2-3; 8 positions agree with TRBD1. With 4 bases clipped from V and 2 bases from J, the junction kept 5 bases outside the gene matches. The V gene's germline CDR1 is SGHAT and CDR2 FQNNGV. This CDR3 is 15 amino acids long. The CDR3 region has the DNA TGTGCCAGCAGCTCTGGACAGGGTCCCACAGATACGCAGTATTTT. It encodes CASSSGQGPTDTQYF.

The chain links TRBV28 to TRBJ2-7, with D maybe TRBD1 (6 bases). Trimming cost V 4 bases and J 6 bases, with 10 bases left between them. CDR3 size: 12 residues. The V gene's germline CDR1 is MDHEN and CDR2 SYDVKM. CDR3: CASSSGQIEQYF. In DNA form, the CDR3 reads TGTGCCAGCAGTTCTGGACAGATCGAGCAGTACTTC.

Only a few counts were recorded for this clone. Here the CDR3 DNA reads TGTGCCAGCAGTTACTCTAACGACAGATTAGGAGCTTTCTTT. Translation gives CASSYSNDRLGAFF. V gene TRBV6-6 combines with J gene TRBJ1-1, with a weak D call TRBD1 (5 bases). This CDR3 spans 14 amino acids. With 0 bases removed from V and 10 bases from J, the gap between germline ends came to 15 bases. The germline V gene has CDR1 MNHNY and CDR2 SVGAGI (reference sequence).